Described below is a single T cell receptor beta chain sequence and its context. Its target antigen remains unknown. Per-base quality was not reported, and no clone a single base away is much larger than it. TCRbeta CDR3 regions were amplified from genomic DNA using the immunoSEQ Assay, a bias-controlled multiplex PCR. In the paper's pipeline: The number of nucleated cells in each sample was estimated from the amplification of reference gene primers within the assay. To quantify the absolute abundance of each unique TCRbeta CDR3 rearrangement, sequence reads were collapsed and filtered. For each sample, productive Simpson clonality was calculated as the square root of Simpson's diversity index over productive rearrangements. What TCRdb holds here is the immuneACCESS table cut down to in-frame rearrangements. Part of the clones is not present; checked against another copy, under half of the missing clones reflect an unresolved V gene, and the others are unexplained. V and J calls and clone size come straight from that table; D and trimming were deduced from the DNA. The sample data list around 170,000 clones, and around 88% of these were observed just once. Jointly, the top ten make up 4% to 5% of the sample.

The entry originates in a study of blood T cell repertoires in COVID-19 (dated by TCRdb to 2020 to 2022). Looking at the study overall: Samples covering the acute and convalescent phases of COVID-19 were provided by collaborators in the United States, Italy and Spain. The prospective study material was composed of cDNA or gDNA derived from T cells, B-cell-depleted T cells, or PBMCs. Subjects who had been exposed to COVID-19, were actively infected with it, or had recovered from it provided the deeply sampled blood TCRbeta repertoires that made up the dataset. The repertoires were released in a freely available public database meant as a resource for research on the immune response to SARS-CoV-2. Samples were obtained from the ongoing ImmuneRACE study (first 160 participants) and from some 1,200 subjects provided by 6 global collaborators. Sample metadata almost always included a de-identified subject ID, COVID-19 status, age in years and sex. HLA class I and class II types, where available, came from metadata supplied by the sample provider rather than from assay-based typing. The investigation overall reported the following: How much clinical and demographic metadata was included differed by source and by participant, and the metadata was provided uncurated.

Inclusive of the bounding cysteine and phenylalanine, the CDR3 is 13 residues long. The retained sequence is limited to the CDR3, 39 bases, with the frame set at the first base. A distance of 7 bases separates the germline ends of V and J, which lose 5 bases and 5 bases respectively. Each collaborating institution followed its own protocols to collect whole blood in K2EDTA tubes. For TCRbeta analysis, collaborator samples were shipped as frozen whole blood, as isolated PBMCs, or as DNA extracted from either sample type. The receptor was derived from a woman in her thirties with acute or convalescent COVID-19. The sequenced material came from peripheral blood. The rearranged segments are TRBV12-3 or TRBV12-4 and TRBJ1-6; the D gene identity is not certain. The CDR3 protein: CASSVQNNSPLHF. The sequence in DNA is TGTGCCAGCAGTGTACAGAATAATTCACCCCTCCACTTT.